This T cell receptor (beta chain) appears in the sequencing data of a study of control samples from healthy donors and cancer patients. Sequencing used immunoSEQ multiplex PCR; TCRdb keeps in-frame clones, though not all of them. The data hold some 150,000 clones, with 91% observed a single time. V lost 7 bases and J lost 5; bases outside the gene matches: 14. The CDR3 has 15 residues. Looked up from germline, CDR1 is SNHLY and CDR2 is FYNNEI. The chain employs TRBV2 and TRBJ2-7; 7 nucleotides align to TRBD1. The sequenced sample consisted of blood. The receptor comes from a man aged 18 to 29 in good health. The CDR3 sequence: CASKPFDRDKDEQYF. In nucleotides, the CDR3 is TGTGCCAGCAAACCATTCGACAGGGATAAGGACGAGCAGTACTTC.